These 5 T cell receptor beta chains were all obtained from the same sample, sequenced in a study of cytomegalovirus exposure and HLA in healthy donors. The PCR made use of 60 Vbeta and 13 Jbeta primers. Method: immunoSEQ multiplex PCR; TCRdb's copy keeps in-frame clones and lacks some. Altogether fewer than 200,000 clones are present, around two thirds being singletons, with the ten largest covering approximately 1.5%. Sequenced sample: PBMCs. These receptors were taken from a man aged 50-60 years in good health and CMV-seronegative.

The chain links TRBV7-9 to TRBJ1-6; D is perhaps TRBD1 (5 bases). In germline, CDR1 is SEHNR, CDR2 FQNEAQ (reference sequence). The CDR3 spans 13 residues. V was trimmed by 5 bases and J by 9 bases, leaving 11 bases between them. This chain's CDR3 is CASSQGSSSPLHF. CDR3 nucleotides: TGTGCCAGCAGCCAGGGCTCCAGTTCACCCCTCCACTTT.

The V gene is TRBV9, the J gene TRBJ2-3, with TRBD2 matching 14 bases. This CDR3 has 18 residues. V lost 3 bases, J lost 0 bases, and 6 bases stayed unmatched. The V gene's germline CDR1 is SGDLS and CDR2 YYNGEE. CDR3 in DNA: TGTGCCAGCAGCGGAGGTGGACTAGCGGGGGGCAGCACAGATACGCAGTATTTT. It encodes CASSGGGLAGGSTDTQYF.

V gene TRBV7-9 combines with J gene TRBJ1-6; D perhaps matches TRBD1 (5 bases). CDR3 size: 14 residues. Germline CDR1 is SEHNR and CDR2 is FQNEAQ (reference sequence). The CDR3 here is CSGGQGVNNSPLHF. The CDR3 DNA follows: TGTTCCGGAGGGCAGGGAGTCAATAATTCACCCCTCCACTTT. The full variable domain, in which reference TRBV7-9 and TRBJ1-6 provide the parts outside the CDR3, is DTGVSQNPRHKITKRGQNVTFRCDPISEHNRLYWYRQTLGQGPEFLTYFQNEAQLEKSRLLSDRFSAERPKGSFSTLEIQRTEQGDSAMYLCSGGQGVNNSPLHFGNGTRLTVT.

The chain is built from TRBV7-9 and TRBJ2-5; the match to TRBD1 covers 7 bases. Germline assignment: CDR1 SEHNR and CDR2 FQNEAQ (reference sequence). J was trimmed by 4 bases and V by 3 bases; bases with no gene match: 5. The CDR3 length is 14 residues. CDR3 in amino acids: CASSFGDRGETQYF. Here the CDR3 DNA reads TGTGCCAGCAGCTTCGGGGACAGAGGAGAGACCCAGTACTTC. The whole variable domain, filled in from reference TRBV7-9 and TRBJ2-5, reads DTGVSQNPRHKITKRGQNVTFRCDPISEHNRLYWYRQTLGQGPEFLTYFQNEAQLEKSRLLSDRFSAERPKGSFSTLEIQRTEQGDSAMYLCASSFGDRGETQYFGPGTRLLVL.

V gene TRBV27 combines with J gene TRBJ2-3; 9 bases agree with TRBD1. Losses at the gene ends were 0 bases for V and 1 base for J; bases not matched to a gene: 8. Germline values: CDR1 MNHEY, CDR2 SMNVEV (reference sequence). The length of the CDR3 is 18 residues. CDR3 sequence reads: CASSLSPGQGGGTDTQYF. The CDR3 DNA follows: TGTGCCAGCAGTTTATCCCCGGGACAGGGTGGGGGCACAGATACGCAGTATTTT.